This TCR beta chain was identified during a study of cytomegalovirus exposure and HLA in healthy donors. General study findings and limits: Many donors carried some public TCRs, although rarity characterized most TCR sequences.

Trimming took 6 bases from V and 4 from J; bases not matched to a gene: 12. From germline, CDR1 is LNHDA and CDR2 SQIVND (reference sequence). The CDR3 is 16 amino acids. In regard to this clone: Its antigen is unidentified.

The PCR contained 60 Vbeta and 13 Jbeta primers. Produced via immunoSEQ multiplex PCR; TCRdb's table is partial and in-frame only. The sample includes 60,000 to 80,000 clones. The chain has TRBV19 and TRBJ1-1, with 9 bases aligning to TRBD1. The specimen was PBMCs. The TCR sequence derives from a boy younger than 18 in good health and CMV-seronegative. CDR3 DNA: TGTGCCAGTAGCAGCCACGCGGGACAGGGAATCACTGAAGCTTTCTTT. This codes for CASSSHAGQGITEAFF.